This T cell receptor beta chain is drawn from a study of post-analysis software for immune sequencing data. Study as a whole: There were relapsing-remitting, secondary progressive and progressive-relapsing multiple sclerosis among the disease courses included.

The CDR3 contains 14 residues. The germline CDR1 and CDR2 sequences are SGHRS and YFSETQ. V shed 4 bases and J 8 bases; nucleotides not matched to a gene: 8. Unique molecular identifiers were built into the TCR beta cDNA libraries. When about 0.95 to 10 million T cells were used, they gave about 540,000 cDNA molecules. TCRdb called the PCR reads again in MiXCR, with one record for every CDR3 protein. Of about 540,000 distinct CDR3 sequences in the sample, less than 40% were seen once. This clonotype appeared a few times. Its target is unknown. Study conclusions and caveats: Comparison of patients with controls showed a handful of TRBV segments more frequent in patients, TRBV5-6, TRBV5-1 and TRBV20-1 among them. The authors found that F measure strongly co-clustered same-batch samples.

This chain uses TRBV5-1 with TRBJ1-4; 7 bases agree with TRBD1. The sequence derives from a girl under 18 with multiple sclerosis. The sequencing sample was made of blood. The CDR3 DNA reads TGCGCCAGCAGCCCAGACAGGGTTCAAGAAAAACTGTTTTTT. Translating it yields CASSPDRVQEKLFF.